This T cell receptor beta chain was obtained from a study of blood T cell repertoires in COVID-19. The wider study: PBMCs, B-cell-depleted T cells, or T cells provided the cDNA or gDNA that made up the material.

This clone showed up just a few times. Authors' methods: Reference gene primers were amplified, and this amplification served to estimate nucleated cell counts. TCRdb keeps only in-frame clones here, not all; method: immunoSEQ multiplex PCR. V, J and clone size were drawn from that table, and D and trimming were deduced from the DNA. The top ten clones hold 5% of a sample with a few hundred thousand clones, approximately 89% of them seen once. Donors in Cohort 3 counted as recovered after two negative PCRs, clearance, or symptom resolution. Trimming shortened V by 4 bases and J by 5 bases, and 18 bases separated the two germline ends. There are 16 residues in the CDR3. CDR1 is LNHDA and CDR2 is SQIVND in the germline V gene (reference sequence).

The genes are TRBV19 and TRBJ1-5; D ambiguous. This receptor was identified in a man aged 25-40 years who had recovered from COVID-19. Sequencing used PBMCs or T cells enriched from blood (not recorded which). The CDR3 DNA reads TGTGCCAGTAGTACCGGTGTGGCCAGGCGAGATCAGCCCCAGCATTTT. This gives the protein CASSTGVARRDQPQHF.